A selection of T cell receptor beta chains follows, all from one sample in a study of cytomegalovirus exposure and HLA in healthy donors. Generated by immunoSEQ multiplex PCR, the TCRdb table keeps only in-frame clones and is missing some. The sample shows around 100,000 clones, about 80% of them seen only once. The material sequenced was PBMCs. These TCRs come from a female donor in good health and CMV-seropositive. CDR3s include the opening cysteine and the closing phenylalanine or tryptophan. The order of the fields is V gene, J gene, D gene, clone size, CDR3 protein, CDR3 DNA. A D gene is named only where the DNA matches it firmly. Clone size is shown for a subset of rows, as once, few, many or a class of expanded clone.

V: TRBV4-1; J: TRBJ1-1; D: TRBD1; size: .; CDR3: CASSQPDRGNSEAFF; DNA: TGCGCCAGCAGCCAACCGGACAGGGGAAATTCTGAAGCTTTCTTT
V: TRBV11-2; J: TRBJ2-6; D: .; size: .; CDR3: CASPQEGSGANVLTF; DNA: TGTGCCAGCCCCCAGGAGGGCTCTGGGGCCAACGTCCTGACTTTC
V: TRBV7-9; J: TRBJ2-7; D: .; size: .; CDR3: CASSFGSLLLEQYF; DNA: TGTGCCAGCAGCTTCGGAAGCCTACTACTCGAGCAGTACTTC
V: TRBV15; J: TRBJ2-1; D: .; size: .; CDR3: CATSSLGREAYNEQFF; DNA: TGTGCCACCAGCAGTCTCGGACGGGAAGCTTACAATGAGCAGTTCTTC
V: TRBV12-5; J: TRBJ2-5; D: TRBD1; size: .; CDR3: CASGLATGMRETQYF; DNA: TGTGCTAGTGGTTTGGCGACAGGGATGAGGGAGACCCAGTACTTC
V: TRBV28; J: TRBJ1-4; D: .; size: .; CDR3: CASSFIPGGTEKLFF; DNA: TGTGCCAGCAGTTTCATCCCCGGGGGGACGGAAAAACTGTTTTTT
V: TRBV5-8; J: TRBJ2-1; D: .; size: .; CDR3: CASSWSGTQNNEQFF; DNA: TGTGCCAGCAGCTGGTCCGGGACACAAAACAATGAGCAGTTCTTC
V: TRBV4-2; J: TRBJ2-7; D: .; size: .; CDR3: CASSQDPPDSPYEQYF; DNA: TGTGCCAGCAGCCAAGATCCTCCGGACAGTCCCTACGAGCAGTACTTC
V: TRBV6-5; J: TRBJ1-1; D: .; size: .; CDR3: CASSYSMRGGAEAFF; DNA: TGTGCCAGCAGTTACTCGATGAGGGGAGGGGCTGAAGCTTTCTTT
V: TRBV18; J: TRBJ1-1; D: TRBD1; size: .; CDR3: CASSPGQQNTEAFF; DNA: TGTGCCAGCTCACCGGGACAGCAAAACACTGAAGCTTTCTTT
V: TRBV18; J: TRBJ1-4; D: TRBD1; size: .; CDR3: CASSPSLGTGNEKLFF; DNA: TGTGCCAGCTCACCATCCTTGGGGACAGGGAATGAAAAACTGTTTTTT
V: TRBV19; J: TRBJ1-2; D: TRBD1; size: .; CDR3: CASSDYSGQGNGYTF; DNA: TGTGCCAGTAGTGACTACTCGGGACAGGGCAACGGCTACACCTTC
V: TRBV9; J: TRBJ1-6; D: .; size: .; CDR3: CASSGTLTGPGLHF; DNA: TGTGCCAGCAGCGGAACGCTCACAGGTCCAGGCCTCCACTTT
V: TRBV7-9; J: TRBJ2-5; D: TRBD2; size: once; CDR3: CASSLRGGTSGQETQYF; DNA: TGTGCCAGCAGCTTACGGGGGGGGACTAGCGGTCAAGAGACCCAGTACTTC
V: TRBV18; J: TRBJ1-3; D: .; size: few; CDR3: CASSPPDSPTGNTIYF; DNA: TGTGCCAGCTCACCGCCCGACAGTCCCACTGGAAACACCATATATTTT
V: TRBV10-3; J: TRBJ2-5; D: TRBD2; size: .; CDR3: CAIGSGGGARETQYF; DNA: TGTGCCATCGGTTCAGGCGGGGGGGCTAGAGAGACCCAGTACTTC
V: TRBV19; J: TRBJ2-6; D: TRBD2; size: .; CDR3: CASSIDLREAGANVLTF; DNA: TGTGCCAGTAGTATAGATCTTCGGGAGGCTGGGGCCAACGTCCTGACTTTC
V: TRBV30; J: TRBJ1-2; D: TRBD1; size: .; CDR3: CAWSMGRTGLGYTF; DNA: TGTGCCTGGAGCATGGGGAGGACAGGGCTAGGCTACACCTTC
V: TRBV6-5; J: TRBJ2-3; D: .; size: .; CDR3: CASSYSRGDTQYF; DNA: TGTGCCAGCAGTTACTCGAGGGGGGATACGCAGTATTTT
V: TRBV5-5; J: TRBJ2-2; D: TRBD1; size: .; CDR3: CASSRGGQFTGELFF; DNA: TGTGCCAGCAGCCGAGGGGGACAGTTCACCGGGGAGCTGTTTTTT
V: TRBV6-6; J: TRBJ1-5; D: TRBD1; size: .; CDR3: CASSYGTGASFQPQHF; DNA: TGTGCCAGCAGTTACGGGACAGGGGCATCATTTCAGCCCCAGCATTTT
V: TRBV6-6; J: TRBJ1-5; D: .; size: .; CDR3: CASTVTDSVNQPQHF; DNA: TGTGCCAGCACTGTGACAGATTCCGTAAATCAGCCCCAGCATTTT
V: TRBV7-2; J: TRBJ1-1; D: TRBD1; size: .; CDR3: CASSHPGGTEAFF; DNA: TGTGCCAGCAGCCACCCAGGGGGCACTGAAGCTTTCTTT
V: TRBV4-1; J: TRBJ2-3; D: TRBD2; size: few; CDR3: CASSPSSGRFSDTQYF; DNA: TGCGCCAGCAGCCCTTCTAGCGGGAGGTTTTCAGATACGCAGTATTTT
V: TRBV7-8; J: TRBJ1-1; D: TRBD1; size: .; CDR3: CASSPTGLPAEAFF; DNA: TGTGCCAGCAGCCCGACAGGGCTTCCCGCTGAAGCTTTCTTT
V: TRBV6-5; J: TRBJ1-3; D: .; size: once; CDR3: CASSYSSGVVGNTIYF; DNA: TGTGCCAGCAGTTACTCTTCAGGGGTCGTTGGAAACACCATATATTTT
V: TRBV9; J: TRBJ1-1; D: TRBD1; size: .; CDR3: CASSVQDRGRLNTEAFF; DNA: TGTGCCAGCAGCGTACAGGACAGGGGGCGTCTTAACACTGAAGCTTTCTTT
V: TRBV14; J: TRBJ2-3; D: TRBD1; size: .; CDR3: CASSQTGNTQYF; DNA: TGTGCCAGCAGCCAGACAGGGAATACGCAGTATTTT
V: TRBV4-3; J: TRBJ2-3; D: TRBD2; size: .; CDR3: CASSQDRGGRDTQYF; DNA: TGCGCCAGCAGCCAAGATCGGGGGGGCAGAGATACGCAGTATTTT
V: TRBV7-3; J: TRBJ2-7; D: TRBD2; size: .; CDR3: CASSPRASGSYEQYF; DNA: TGTGCCAGCAGCCCTAGGGCTAGCGGGAGCTACGAGCAGTACTTC
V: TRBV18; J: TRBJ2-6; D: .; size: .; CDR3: CASSPLGSHKTGANVLTF; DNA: TGTGCCAGCTCACCATTGGGCAGCCACAAAACTGGGGCCAACGTCCTGACTTTC
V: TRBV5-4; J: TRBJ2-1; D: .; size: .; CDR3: CASSDFQGVKYNEQFF; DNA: TGTGCCAGCAGCGATTTCCAAGGGGTGAAATACAATGAGCAGTTCTTC
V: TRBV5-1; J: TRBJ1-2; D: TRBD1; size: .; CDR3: CASSSQAATGDGYTF; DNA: TGCGCCAGCAGCTCACAAGCAGCGACAGGGGATGGCTACACCTTC
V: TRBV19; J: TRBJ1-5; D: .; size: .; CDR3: CASRSGRDLGYSNQPQHF; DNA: TGTGCCAGTAGGTCAGGCAGGGATCTGGGTTATAGCAATCAGCCCCAGCATTTT
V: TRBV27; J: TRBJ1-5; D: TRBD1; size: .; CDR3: CASHPGDSNQPQHF; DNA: TGTGCCAGCCACCCCGGGGACAGTAATCAGCCCCAGCATTTT
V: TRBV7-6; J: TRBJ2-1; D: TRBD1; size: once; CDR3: CASSFTGQGRGEQFF; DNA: TGTGCCAGCAGCTTTACCGGACAGGGCAGGGGTGAGCAGTTCTTC
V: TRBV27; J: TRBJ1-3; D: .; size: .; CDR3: CASSLVFGNTIYF; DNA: TGTGCCAGCAGTTTAGTCTTTGGAAACACCATATATTTT
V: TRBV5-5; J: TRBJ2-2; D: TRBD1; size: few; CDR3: CASSLFVTGDTGELFF; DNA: TGTGCCAGCAGCTTGTTTGTGACAGGGGATACCGGGGAGCTGTTTTTT
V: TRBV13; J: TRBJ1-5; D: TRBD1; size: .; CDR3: CASSLGWDRGYRNQPQHF; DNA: TGTGCCAGCAGCTTAGGATGGGACAGGGGATACCGAAATCAGCCCCAGCATTTT
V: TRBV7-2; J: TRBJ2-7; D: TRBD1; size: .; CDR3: CASSITTGGYEQYF; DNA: TGTGCCAGCAGCATAACGACAGGGGGCTACGAGCAGTACTTC
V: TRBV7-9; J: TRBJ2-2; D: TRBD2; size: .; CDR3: CASSLDTTSGLGELFF; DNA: TGTGCCAGCAGCTTAGACACGACTAGCGGGCTTGGGGAGCTGTTTTTT
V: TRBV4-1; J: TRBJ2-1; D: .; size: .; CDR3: CASSLDPSGLYNEQFF; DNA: TGCGCCAGCAGCTTGGACCCTTCGGGACTCTACAATGAGCAGTTCTTC
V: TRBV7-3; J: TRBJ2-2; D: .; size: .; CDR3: CASSLTSGAEGELFF; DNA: TGTGCCAGCAGCTTAACGTCAGGGGCCGAAGGGGAGCTGTTTTTT
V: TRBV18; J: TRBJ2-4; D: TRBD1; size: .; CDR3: CASSRDRETKNIQYF; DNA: TGTGCCAGCTCACGTGACAGGGAGACCAAAAACATTCAGTACTTC
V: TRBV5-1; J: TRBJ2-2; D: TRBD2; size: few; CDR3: CASSLYRPGRGAALTNTGELFF; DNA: TGCGCCAGCAGCTTATATCGCCCCGGGCGGGGGGCCGCCCTGACGAACACCGGGGAGCTGTTTTTT
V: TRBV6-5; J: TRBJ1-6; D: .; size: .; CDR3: CASSSPGGGKGSPLHF; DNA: TGTGCCAGCAGTTCCCCCGGGGGGGGAAAAGGTTCACCCCTCCACTTT
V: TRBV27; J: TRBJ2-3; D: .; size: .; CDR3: CASSPLLTGDTQYF; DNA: TGTGCCAGCAGTCCATTACTGACAGGAGATACGCAGTATTTT
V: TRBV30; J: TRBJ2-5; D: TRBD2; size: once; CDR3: CAWTPGLAGVEGQETQYF; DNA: TGTGCCTGGACTCCAGGACTAGCGGGAGTAGAAGGCCAAGAGACCCAGTACTTC
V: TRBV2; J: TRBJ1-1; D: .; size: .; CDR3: CASSPYSDYTEAFF; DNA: TGTGCCAGCAGTCCCTACTCGGACTACACTGAAGCTTTCTTT
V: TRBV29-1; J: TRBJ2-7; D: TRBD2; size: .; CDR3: CSVSGLAGAEIYEQYF; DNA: TGCAGCGTCTCCGGACTAGCGGGGGCCGAGATCTACGAGCAGTACTTC
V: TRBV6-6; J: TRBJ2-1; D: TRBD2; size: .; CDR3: CASKASGRSSYNEQFF; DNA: TGTGCCAGCAAGGCTAGCGGGAGAAGCTCCTACAATGAGCAGTTCTTC